Described below is a single T cell receptor beta chain sequence and its context. No antigen is known for it. CDR3 length: 14 amino acids. Germline CDR1 is MNHNS and CDR2 is SASEGT. V lost 8 bases to trimming and J lost 2 bases, with 13 bases between them. The data are from a study of blood T cells in healthy people across ages. Notes on the study in general: While age rose, TCR beta diversity per million T cells dropped in a roughly linear way. A strong correlation between TCR beta diversity and naive T cell percentage was seen.

Healthy Russian Caucasian donors spanned ages about 6 to 95 years. Peripheral blood, about 9.8 milliliters per donor, was collected. Primers used in a second PCR of about 7 to 11 cycles were a sample-barcoded 5' primer and a J-beta primer mix. MiXCR, run by TCRdb on the 5' RACE reads, gives a single entry per CDR3 protein. This sample yields 1.5 million or so distinct CDR3 sequences, of which approximately 39% are seen a single time; roughly 3.7% belongs to the top ten. J is TRBJ2-1 and V is TRBV6-1; D might be TRBD2 (5 bases). The source of this sequence is a woman younger than 30 in good health. The sample consisted of blood. CDR3 region: CASQGEGTYNEQFF. The CDR3 DNA reads as TGTGCCAGCCAAGGAGAGGGCACCTACAATGAGCAGTTCTTC.